The present T cell receptor beta chain was sequenced within a study of blood T cells in healthy people across ages (dated by TCRdb to between 2014 and 2017). Study-level background: Template switching captured roughly one uniquely barcoded TCR beta cDNA molecule per two T cells in model experiments. Donors were grouped into four age groups: young (average approximately 15 years), middle-aged (about 40), aged (approximately 67) and long-lived (just over 80). The study measured age-related changes in TCR beta repertoire diversity using deep sequencing normalized with unique cDNA molecular identifiers. Using the same blood draw, the study looked at two additional independent replicas of 1 million unique cDNA reads for two donors, one aged 18 to 30 and the other aged 80 or older. Donors of different ages were randomly distributed across sequencing lanes to avoid experimental bias.

The 40 or so donors, aged about 6 to 90 years, were systemically healthy Caucasian individuals from Russia. Each donor gave ten milliliters of peripheral blood, drawn into EDTA-treated Vacutainer tubes. Ficoll-Paque density-gradient centrifugation was used to isolate PBMCs, with at least 6.5 million per sample. Total RNA, at least 6 micrograms per sample, was extracted from PBMCs with Trizol reagent. For every donor, flow cytometry on a PBMC aliquot measured the percentage of naive CD45RAhigh/CD27high T cells. This clonotype occurred a few times. The specificity of this receptor is unknown. No qualities accompany the bases; no much larger clone lies one base away. Receptors were amplified or captured by 5' RACE. Sequenced on an Illumina HiSeq 2500. A second PCR of about 6 to 11 cycles was run with a J-beta primer mix and a sample-barcoded 5' primer. A unique molecular identifier was introduced onto each TCR beta cDNA molecule by a template-switch 5' adaptor carrying 12 random nucleotides. Each sample yielded at least 3 million CDR3-containing paired-end reads. All of the RNA was converted into first-strand cDNA using the Mint cDNA synthesis kit, with a TRBC-specific oligonucleotide serving as the primer. All cDNA was treated with uracil-DNA glycosylase and then went through a first 18-cycle PCR with the universal primers M1SS and BC2_uni_R. On the authors' methods: Normalization of each sample was performed by random selection of 1 million high-quality reads, each carrying a distinct molecular identifier. Instead of being binned into consensus sequences, reads with shared molecular identifiers were discarded. MiTCR, run with a Q25 quality threshold and the strictest error-elimination algorithm, handled CDR3 identification, clonotype clustering and error correction. A nonparametric unseen species model using Euler transformation provided a lower-bound estimate of total TCR beta diversity. In-frame beta chains were kept once TCRdb had trimmed the public reads at Q25 with fastp and called clones with MiXCR. Rows merge per CDR3 protein into single entries with the most common DNA and genes. The V and J calls were not made by the authors but by TCRdb's processing. The sample has roughly 700,000 distinct CDR3 sequences on record, around half of them singletons. 25% to 35% of the sample is held by the ten biggest clonotypes.

Study-wide findings and limitations: Donor CMV infection status was unknown, potentially confounding age-related changes in expanded clonotypes. Bulk unsorted PBMC profiling prevented conclusive comparison of naive and antigen-experienced compartments. Observed TCR beta diversity per million T cells fell roughly linearly with age, and a significant reduction was already apparent by age around 40. Compared with the aged group, more naive CD4+ T cells, fewer expanded clones and increased TCR diversity were shown by the long-lived group, suggesting age selection. Observed TCR beta diversity correlated strongly with the percentage of naive T cells measured by flow cytometry. Estimates of total diversity based on one million sequenced T cells were considered lower bounds and underestimates.

Sequenced: blood. This receptor was obtained from a woman aged 55-75 years in good health.

The nucleotide sequence reads TGTGCCAGCAGCTCCCCACCGGGGTATGCGCCCTACAATGAGCAGTTCTTC. It specifies CASSSPPGYAPYNEQFF. The sequence is built from TRBV7-9 and TRBJ2-1; tentative D gene TRBD2, with 5 bases matching. Measured from the cysteine to the phenylalanine, the CDR3 is 17 residues long. Only the CDR3 DNA stays, 51 bases, in frame from base 1. The junction carries 18 bases between V and J, which are trimmed by 4 bases and 2 bases respectively. The germline V gene encodes CDR1 SEHNR and CDR2 FQNEAQ (reference sequence). Joined to the reference TRBV7-9 and TRBJ2-1 proteins, this CDR3 gives the full variable domain: DTGVSQNPRHKITKRGQNVTFRCDPISEHNRLYWYRQTLGQGPEFLTYFQNEAQLEKSRLLSDRFSAERPKGSFSTLEIQRTEQGDSAMYLCASSSPPGYAPYNEQFFGPGTRLTVL.